This TCR beta chain was retrieved from a study of blood T cell repertoires in COVID-19 (dated by TCRdb to the early 2020s). Turning to the overall study: The collaborator samples originated in the United States, Italy and Spain and spanned the acute and convalescent phases of COVID-19. The sample metadata nearly always contained a de-identified subject ID, COVID-19 status, age in years and sex. The prospective study material was composed of cDNA or gDNA derived from T cells, B-cell-depleted T cells, or PBMCs. Where available, HLA class I and class II types were taken from metadata supplied by the sample provider and were not determined by assay-based typing. The repertoires were made available in a free public database intended to serve as a resource for research on the immune response to SARS-CoV-2. The samples were drawn from the first 160 participants of the ongoing ImmuneRACE study and from 1,254 subjects provided by 6 global collaborators. Subjects who had been exposed to COVID-19, were actively infected with it, or had recovered from it provided the deeply sampled blood TCRbeta repertoires that made up the dataset. General study outcomes and caveats: How much clinical and demographic metadata was included differed by source and by participant, and the metadata was provided uncurated.

TCRbeta CDR3 regions were amplified from genomic DNA by means of the immunoSEQ Assay, a bias-controlled multiplex PCR. As for how the authors treated the data: The number of nucleated cells in each sample was estimated from the amplification of reference gene primers within the assay. To quantify the absolute abundance of each unique TCRbeta CDR3 rearrangement, sequence reads were collapsed and filtered. For each sample, productive Simpson clonality was calculated as the square root of Simpson's diversity index across productive rearrangements. TCRdb stores this immuneACCESS table with in-frame sequences only. Part of the clones is absent; in the studies checked, under half of the shortfall reflects unresolved V genes, and no reason is known for the rest. V and J calls and clone size are as listed in that table; D and trimming were resolved from the DNA. This sample is represented by about 210,000 clones; 84% of them were singletons. The ten top clones hold around 9.5% of the sample.

Each collaborating institution followed its own protocols to collect whole blood in K2EDTA tubes. For TCRbeta analysis, collaborators shipped samples as frozen whole blood, isolated PBMCs, or DNA extracted from either of those sample types. In the case of this clone: The clone's antigen remains unknown. There are no base qualities to consult, and no much larger clone falls within one base.

Inclusive of the bounding cysteine and phenylalanine, the CDR3 is 13 residues long. Of all the DNA, just the CDR3 is kept, 39 bases in frame from base 1. The trim is 2 bases for V and 1 base for J, with a gap of 6 bases between the germline ends. The germline V gene provides CDR1 SGDLS and CDR2 YYNGEE. The chain joins TRBV9 to TRBJ1-1; no D gene can be assigned with confidence. This clonotype was sampled from a man in his fifties or sixties with active or convalescent COVID-19. The specimen was peripheral blood. The sequence in DNA is TGTGCCAGCAGCGTGTCAGAGAACACTGAAGCTTTCTTT. Translation gives CASSVSENTEAFF.